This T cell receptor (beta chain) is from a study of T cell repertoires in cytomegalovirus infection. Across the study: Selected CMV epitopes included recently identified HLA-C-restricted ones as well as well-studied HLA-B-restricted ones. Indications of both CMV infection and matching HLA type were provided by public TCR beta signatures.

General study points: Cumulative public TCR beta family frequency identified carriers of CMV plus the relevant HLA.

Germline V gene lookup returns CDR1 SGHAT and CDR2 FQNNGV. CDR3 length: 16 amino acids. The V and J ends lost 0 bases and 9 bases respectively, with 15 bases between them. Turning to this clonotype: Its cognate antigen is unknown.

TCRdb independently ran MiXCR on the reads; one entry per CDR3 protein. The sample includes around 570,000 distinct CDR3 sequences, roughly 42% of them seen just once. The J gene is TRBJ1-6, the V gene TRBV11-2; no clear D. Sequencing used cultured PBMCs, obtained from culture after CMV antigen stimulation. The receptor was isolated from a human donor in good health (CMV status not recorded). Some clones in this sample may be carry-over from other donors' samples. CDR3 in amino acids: CASSLDSWGMRSPLHF. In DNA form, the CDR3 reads TGTGCCAGCAGCTTAGATTCATGGGGAATGCGTTCACCCCTCCACTTT.